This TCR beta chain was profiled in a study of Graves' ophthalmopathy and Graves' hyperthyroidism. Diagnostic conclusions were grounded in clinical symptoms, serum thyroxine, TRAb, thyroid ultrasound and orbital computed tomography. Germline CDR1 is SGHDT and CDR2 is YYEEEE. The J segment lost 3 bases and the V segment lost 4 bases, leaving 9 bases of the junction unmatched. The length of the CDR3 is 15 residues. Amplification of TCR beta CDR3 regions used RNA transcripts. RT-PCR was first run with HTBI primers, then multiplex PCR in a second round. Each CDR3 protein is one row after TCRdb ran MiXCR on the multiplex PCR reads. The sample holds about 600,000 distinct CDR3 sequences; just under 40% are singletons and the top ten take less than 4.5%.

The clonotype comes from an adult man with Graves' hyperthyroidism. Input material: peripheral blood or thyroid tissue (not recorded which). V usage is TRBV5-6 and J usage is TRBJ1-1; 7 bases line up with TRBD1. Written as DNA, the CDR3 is TGTGCCAGCAGCCCATCGGGACAGTTAGACACTGAAGCTTTCTTT. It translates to CASSPSGQLDTEAFF.